The rows below give T cell receptor beta chains drawn from one sample of a study of identical twins. One entry per CDR3 protein, called by TCRdb with MiXCR from the 5' RACE reads. The data hold under 300,000 distinct CDR3 sequences, with under 8.5% observed a single time. This sample was shared with a second study, whose subject was T cells expressing NK-cell markers.

Material: CD8+ T cells sorted from blood. The origin of the receptors is a woman in her late teens or twenties in good health. The CDR3 runs from the conserved cysteine through the conserved F or W.

>TRBV12-3/TRBV12-4
CASTPPGTEQFF
>TRBV15
CATKPGGQDTGELFF
>TRBV20-1
CSALDWAEEQFF
>TRBV27
CASSFVGEETQYF
>TRBV3-1
CASSQGPYQPQHF
>TRBV7-2
CASSLTGPTGEQYF
>TRBV21-1
CASSNRDRGTNEQYF
>TRBV20-1
CFPHLARSYEQYF
>TRBV7-2
CASSPRAYEQYF
>TRBV4-1
CASSQRRGGFYEQYF
>TRBV10-3
CAISDPTGAPNEKLFF
>TRBV4-1
CASSSRAGTARNEQFF
>TRBV5-8
CAASPEDNEQFF
>TRBV14
CASSQEIIDEQFF
>TRBV12-3/TRBV12-4
CASSPGTRFEKLFF
>TRBV4-3
CASSQDYRSSYEQYF
>TRBV6-5
CASSYGQGYGELFF
>TRBV5-5
CASSWAGTGELFF
>TRBV5-1
CASSDHRGLNEKLFF
>TRBV15
CATSRDYSSSYNEQFF
>TRBV4-1
CASSQRQGQETQYF
>TRBV5-5
CASSLVLAVSYNEQFF
>TRBV2
CASRRQGLIF
>TRBV19
CASSIWRGSNQPQHF
>TRBV6-1
CATLASGRTGANVLTF
>TRBV29-1
CSVEGGDQETQYF
>TRBV7-7
CASSVDNSNYNEQFF
>TRBV20-1
CSARDGRWETQYF
>TRBV24-1
CATSDRDSSNTGELFF
>TRBV12-3/TRBV12-4
CASSLARQARHGYTF
>TRBV29-1
CSVEFTGGRIKRSGANVLTF
>TRBV12-3/TRBV12-4
CASSFSPISLFF
>TRBV6-1
CASSLGTSNEQFF
>TRBV9
CASSARTGSPLHF
>TRBV5-6
CASSLSLVRHEQYF
>TRBV7-6
CASRPDGVDYEQYF
>TRBV11-2
CASSLGLLGLAGMNKQFF
>TRBV7-7
CASSQSSGRSSYNEQFF
>TRBV6-5
CASSYMGGSNQPQHF
>TRBV27
CASSSRTGGEGAFF
>TRBV5-1
CASSFRLAGEVEQFF
>TRBV6-5
CASSHQDDKNTGELFF
>TRBV12-3/TRBV12-4
CASSFRESHEQYF
>TRBV12-3/TRBV12-4
CASSGTGKDSPLHF
>TRBV13
CASSLAGGMYEQYF
>TRBV3-1
CASSAGLGVTDTQYF
>TRBV9
CASSTGTSGLEQYF
>TRBV7-8
CASSLALSSNQPQHF
>TRBV28
CASSLVGGTAYEQYF
>TRBV6-2/TRBV6-3
CASSLRGSSGANVLTF
>TRBV2
CASKTGAYGYTF
>TRBV27
CASQDVAGAYNEQFF
>TRBV12-3/TRBV12-4
CATKREGRPEQFF